A single sample is the source of the 17 T cell receptor beta chains below, sequenced in a study of T-cell reconstitution after alpha-beta-depleted transplantation in children. Library preparation (for TCRbeta) was performed with unique molecular identifiers. One entry per CDR3 protein, called by TCRdb with MiXCR from the PCR reads. This sample has about 540,000 distinct CDR3 sequences; 20% to 30% occur once, and the top ten carry approximately 33%. The source was PBMCs, collected before TCRalphabeta/CD19-depleted stem cell transplant. Every receptor here comes from a boy under three years old with Wiskott-Aldrich syndrome, due to receive a stem cell transplant.

The gene calls are TRBV12-3 or TRBV12-4 and TRBJ2-7; D gene unclear. This CDR3 is built from 12 residues. V lost 3 bases to trimming and J lost 5 bases, with 8 bases between them. The CDR3 sequence is CASSFGYHEQYF. DNA of the CDR3: TGTGCCAGCAGTTTCGGGTACCACGAGCAGTACTTC.

This clonotype occurred a few times. The chain recombines TRBV20-1 with TRBJ1-6; 7 bases fit TRBD1. CDR3 length equals 15 residues. In germline, CDR1 is DFQATT, CDR2 SNEGSKA (reference sequence). After removal of 0 bases from V and 8 bases from J, the junction contained 7 bases not matched to a gene. The CDR3 reads CSARDPTGLYSPLHF. CDR3 nucleotides: TGCAGTGCTAGAGATCCGACAGGGCTTTATTCACCCCTCCACTTT.

V and J are TRBV5-1 and TRBJ2-2; 7 bases are shared with TRBD2. Germline trimming cut 0 bases from V and 1 base from J; bases unmatched to any gene: 3. Germline values: CDR1 SGHRS, CDR2 YFSETQ. CDR3 length equals 16 residues. The CDR3 loop reads CASSLGPSGNTGELFF. The CDR3 DNA reads TGCGCCAGCAGCTTGGGCCCTAGCGGGAACACCGGGGAGCTGTTTTTT.

V is TRBV11-2 and J is TRBJ2-1; TRBD2 is a possible D gene (6 bases). Trimming took off 5 bases at V and 7 bases at J, with 15 bases between the two ends. Germline V gene sequence: CDR1 SGHAT, CDR2 FQNNGV. CDR3 length: 14 residues. The CDR3 loop is CASSQAGTGNEQFF. As DNA, the CDR3 is TGTGCCAGCAGCCAAGCCGGGACTGGGAATGAGCAGTTCTTC.

This clonotype was seen more than once but under ten times. The V and J genes are TRBV20-1 and TRBJ1-1, with D hard to call. Trimming removed 4 bases at V and 5 bases at J, with 14 bases between. The CDR3 spans 13 residues. Germline CDR1 DFQATT, CDR2 SNEGSKA (reference sequence). CDR3 in amino acids: CSANRWMFTEAFF. The CDR3 bases are TGCAGTGCTAACCGGTGGATGTTTACTGAAGCTTTCTTT.

The V and J genes are TRBV4-1 and TRBJ1-3; no definite D call. CDR1 MGHRA and CDR2 YSYEKL come from the germline V gene. The CDR3 contains 15 residues. V was cut by 4 bases and J by 0 bases, with 10 bases left in between. CDR3 amino acids: CASSPSDYSGNTIYF. CDR3 bases: TGCGCCAGCAGCCCCTCAGACTACTCTGGAAACACCATATATTTT.

DNA of the CDR3: TGTGCCAGCAGCTTAGCGGGGGGACTAGCGGGGAAGAGGGGCATTCAGTACTTC. Its protein product is CASSLAGGLAGKRGIQYF. This chain uses TRBV7-2 with TRBJ2-4, with 13 bases identical to TRBD2. The V and J ends lost 0 bases and 9 bases, in that order; junction bases with no gene match: 11. Germline V gives CDR1 SGHTA, CDR2 FQGNSA. The CDR3 is 18 residues long.

The chain couples TRBV28 to TRBJ2-7; D unresolved. Germline V gene lookup returns CDR1 MDHEN and CDR2 SYDVKM. Trimming cost V 1 base and J 3 bases, with 10 bases left between them. The CDR3 spans 14 residues. In DNA, the CDR3 is TGTGCCAGCAGTTTATCCGCCAGAAACTACGAGCAGTACTTC. Translating gives CASSLSARNYEQYF.

V and J are TRBV20-1 and TRBJ2-1, with D maybe TRBD2 (6 bases). Germline CDR1 is DFQATT and CDR2 is SNEGSKA (reference sequence). This CDR3 spans 14 amino acids. Trimming removed 4 bases from V and 4 bases from J, with 14 bases in between. The CDR3 loop is CSATRTIPYNEQFF. Written as DNA, the CDR3 is TGCAGTGCTACTCGGACTATCCCTTACAATGAGCAGTTCTTC.

This clonotype was observed a few times. The chain couples TRBV5-1 to TRBJ2-3; 9 nucleotides match TRBD1. This CDR3 spans 16 amino acids. The trim removed 4 bases at V and 0 bases at J, leaving 6 bases unmatched. The germline V gene has CDR1 SGHRS and CDR2 YFSETQ. The CDR3 is CASSPQGASSTDTQYF. CDR3 nucleotide sequence: TGCGCCAGCAGCCCACAGGGGGCGTCTAGCACAGATACGCAGTATTTT.

This clonotype has just a few counts. The chain has TRBV3-1 and TRBJ2-1, with TRBD1 as a possible D gene (6 bases). The ends were cut back, 4 bases at V and 6 bases at J, with 13 bases in the middle. The CDR3 runs 14 residues. CDR1 and CDR2 from the germline V gene are LGHDT and YNNKEL (reference sequence). The CDR3 is CASSLTRTANEQFF. The CDR3, as DNA: TGTGCCAGCAGCCTAACCCGGACAGCCAATGAGCAGTTCTTC.

The V and J genes are TRBV4-1 and TRBJ2-7; TRBD2 agrees at 9 bases. The CDR3 covers 15 residues. Germline V lookup: CDR1 MGHRA, CDR2 YSYEKL. Trimming removed 3 bases from V and 4 bases from J; junction bases left unmatched: 7. The CDR3, as DNA: TGCGCCAGCAGCCAGGAAGCGGGAGGTGGGTACGAGCAGTACTTC. It specifies CASSQEAGGGYEQYF.

This clonotype was seen a few times. The chain uses TRBV9 and TRBJ1-1; the D gene is possibly TRBD1 (5 bases). Per the germline V gene, CDR1 is SGDLS and CDR2 is YYNGEE. This CDR3 has 14 residues. The V and J ends lost 4 bases and 0 bases respectively, with 10 bases between them. The CDR3 here is CASSTPGVNTEAFF. DNA for the CDR3: TGTGCCAGCAGCACTCCGGGGGTGAACACTGAAGCTTTCTTT. The full variable domain, its missing parts supplied by reference TRBV9 and TRBJ1-1, is DSGVTQTPKHLITATGQRVTLRCSPRSGDLSVYWYQQSLDQGLQFLIQYYNGEERAKGNILERFSAQQFPDLHSELNLSSLELGDSALYFCASSTPGVNTEAFFGQGTRLTVV.

This clonotype was observed at least ten times. The chain employs TRBV12-3 or TRBV12-4 and TRBJ2-1; D may be TRBD2 (6 bases). Trimming removed 3 bases at V and 5 bases at J, with 11 bases between. There are 14 residues in the CDR3. The CDR3 loop is CASSLAGPHNEQFF. Here the CDR3 DNA reads TGTGCCAGCAGTTTGGCGGGACCCCACAATGAGCAGTTCTTC.

The chain uses TRBV20-1 and TRBJ1-4, with D unclear. V gave up 3 bases and J gave up 5 bases, with 10 bases separating them. CDR1 and CDR2 from the germline V gene are DFQATT and SNEGSKA (reference sequence). The CDR3 is 13 residues long. For the CDR3, the DNA is TGCAGTGCTAGTATCGGCCCGAATGAAAAACTGTTTTTT. It translates to CSASIGPNEKLFF.

The genes are TRBV28 and TRBJ2-7, with D possibly being TRBD2 (6 bases). Trimming left V 4 bases short and J 6 bases short, with 16 bases between. This CDR3 spans 14 amino acids. Germline CDR1 MDHEN, CDR2 SYDVKM. CDR3 sequence: CASSSSGWGSEQYF. DNA for the CDR3: TGTGCCAGCAGTTCAAGCGGGTGGGGGAGCGAGCAGTACTTC.

The rearrangement joins TRBV12-3 or TRBV12-4 to TRBJ1-4; the match to TRBD1 covers 8 bases. Trimming took 4 bases from V and 3 from J; bases not matched to a gene: 7. The CDR3 is 16 residues long. This CDR3 reads CASSSRTGRANEKLFF. Here the CDR3 DNA reads TGTGCCAGCAGTTCACGGACAGGGAGGGCTAATGAAAAACTGTTTTTT.